This is a list of T cell receptor beta chains from one sample in a study of T cell repertoires in cytomegalovirus infection. Which antigens these TCRs recognize remains unknown. MiXCR was run by TCRdb on the reads, yielding one entry per CDR3 protein. The data contain approximately 600,000 distinct CDR3 sequences, just under 40% of them singletons. This material consisted of cultured PBMCs, taken from culture after CMV antigen stimulation. The receptors come from a human donor in good health (CMV status not recorded). Some clones in this sample may be carry-over from other donors' samples. Both conserved end residues are part of each CDR3. D genes are given only for firm matches. Part of the rows lack a size; the others show once, few, many or a class for expanded clones.

clone_size	v_call	d_call	j_call	cdr3_nt	cdr3_aa
-	TRBV19	-	TRBJ1-2	TGTGCCAGTAGTATAGCCCCAGGGAGCCATGGCTACACCTTC	CASSIAPGSHGYTF
once	TRBV20-1	TRBD2	TRBJ2-5	TGCAGTGCCCGTTCTAGCGGGGGTCTACAAGAGACCCAGTACTTC	CSARSSGGLQETQYF
few	TRBV7-2	TRBD2	TRBJ2-7	TGTGCCAGCAGCTTATATGAGACTAGCGGATACGAGCAGTACTTC	CASSLYETSGYEQYF
-	TRBV6-6	-	TRBJ2-5	TGTGCCACCAGCTTCGGGGTCCAAGAGACCCAGTACTTC	CATSFGVQETQYF
few	TRBV28	-	TRBJ1-4	TGTGCCAGCAGTTCATTCAGGGCAGTGGAAAAACTGTTTTTT	CASSSFRAVEKLFF
once	TRBV12-3/TRBV12-4	-	TRBJ2-1	TGTGCCAGCTCCTTACCGGGACTCGGAAACAATGAGCAGTTCTTC	CASSLPGLGNNEQFF
few	TRBV7-2	-	TRBJ2-3	TGTGCCAGCACCTCAAGCGGCGTGTCAGATACGCAGTATTTT	CASTSSGVSDTQYF
few	TRBV7-9	TRBD2	TRBJ2-2	TGTGCCAGCAGCGGACGACTAGCGGGAGTTACCGGGGAGCTGTTTTTT	CASSGRLAGVTGELFF
many	TRBV12-3/TRBV12-4	TRBD1	TRBJ1-6	TGTGCCAGCAGTTTAGCTGGGACAGGGGGGAATTCACCCCTCCACTTT	CASSLAGTGGNSPLHF
many	TRBV7-2	-	TRBJ1-2	TGTGCCAGCAGCTTAGGGCGCAGGGCTAACTATGGCTACACCTTC	CASSLGRRANYGYTF
few	TRBV7-9	TRBD1	TRBJ1-3	TGTGCCAGCAGCCCCCACGACAGGGGGCGGAACACCATATATTTT	CASSPHDRGRNTIYF
many	TRBV6-1	TRBD1	TRBJ1-1	TGTGCCAGCAGTGAAATGTGGGGACAGGGGGCAAGGTCGTTTGAAGCTTTCTTT	CASSEMWGQGARSFEAFF
-	TRBV7-2	TRBD2	TRBJ2-7	TGTGCCAGCAGCTTAATCTCGGGACTAGCGACCTACGAGCAGTACTTC	CASSLISGLATYEQYF
-	TRBV7-9	TRBD1	TRBJ1-6	TGTGCCAGCAGCTTCGGCGACGGACAGGTTTCACCCCTCCACTTT	CASSFGDGQVSPLHF
-	TRBV27	-	TRBJ1-5	TGTGCCAGCAAGGGTCCGCAGAGTAATCAGCCCCAGCATTTT	CASKGPQSNQPQHF
-	TRBV5-1	TRBD1	TRBJ1-5	TGCGCCAGCAGCAAGACAGGGGTGGAGGGTCAGCCCCAGCATTTT	CASSKTGVEGQPQHF
few	TRBV29-1	-	TRBJ2-1	TGCAGCGTTGAAGGGGGGCGGGGGAAGCCCGCCGTCAATGAGCAGTTCTTC	CSVEGGRGKPAVNEQFF
few	TRBV5-6	-	TRBJ1-4	TGTGCCAGCAACCCCCGGGGAAATGAAAAACTGTTTTTT	CASNPRGNEKLFF